This TCR beta chain comes out of a study of blood T cell repertoires in COVID-19. This CDR3 has 14 residues. Germline CDR1 is MNHEY and CDR2 is SVGAGI. V was trimmed by 4 bases and J by 1 base, leaving 10 bases between them. With respect to this clone: Other nucleotide sequences from this sample produce the same CDR3.

The protocol was immunoSEQ multiplex PCR, while the TCRdb copy is restricted to in-frame clones and leaves out a portion. Here the sample spans 200,000 to 300,000 clones, 88% being singletons. The sequence derives from a woman aged 40 to 50 with acute COVID-19. Sequencing input: PBMCs or T cells enriched from blood (not recorded which). The J gene is TRBJ1-1, the V gene TRBV6-5; no firm D call. The CDR3 bases are TGTGCCAGCAGTTCCCCTACCGGGAACACTGAAGCTTTCTTT. Translated: CASSSPTGNTEAFF.